This T cell receptor beta chain was found in a study of blood T cell repertoires in COVID-19. About the study: Sites in the United States, Italy and Spain provided acute and convalescent COVID-19 samples. PBMCs, B-cell-depleted T cells, or T cells were the source of the cDNA or gDNA that made up the material.

In the authors' methods: Nucleated cell counts were estimated from reference gene primer amplification. Sequenced by immunoSEQ multiplex PCR; TCRdb stores in-frame clones only, minus some. V, J and clone size are those of that table, while D and trimming were read from the DNA. There are approximately 110,000 clones in the sample; roughly 79% occur only once, and approximately 9% lies in the top ten. CDR1 is SGDLS and CDR2 is YYNGEE in the germline V gene. Germline trimming cut 0 bases from V and 6 bases from J; bases unmatched to any gene: 5. This CDR3 has 15 residues. This receptor was taken from a woman between 70 and 85 years old with acute or convalescent COVID-19. Sequenced: peripheral blood. The V call is TRBV9, the J call TRBJ2-3; 9 nucleotides align to TRBD1. CDR3 sequence reads: CASSVAGTGLDTQYF. The CDR3 DNA is TGTGCCAGCAGCGTAGCCGGGACAGGGCTGGATACGCAGTATTTT.